This TCR beta chain stems from a study of blood T cell repertoires in COVID-19. In the study overall: Researchers got acute and convalescent COVID-19 samples from the United States, Italy and Spain. PBMCs, B-cell-depleted T cells, or T cells were the source of the cDNA or gDNA that made up the material.

Only one count was recorded for this clone. CDR3 length: 14 amino acids. Between the trimmed V and J ends, which lost 2 bases and 3 bases, there was a span of 10 bases. Germline V gene lookup returns CDR1 SGHDN and CDR2 FVKESK. As handled by the study authors: Estimated nucleated cell counts came from reference gene primer amplification. The protocol was immunoSEQ multiplex PCR, while the TCRdb copy is restricted to in-frame clones and leaves out a portion. V and J calls and clone size are as listed in that table; D and trimming were resolved from the DNA. The data hold a few hundred thousand clones, with around 87% observed a single time.

The J gene is TRBJ1-1, the V gene TRBV14; D is unresolved. Input material: peripheral blood. This sequence was found in a woman aged 45 to 65 with acute or convalescent COVID-19. The CDR3 is CASSQLTRDTEAFF. The CDR3 region has the DNA TGTGCCAGCAGCCAATTAACCCGCGACACTGAAGCTTTCTTT.